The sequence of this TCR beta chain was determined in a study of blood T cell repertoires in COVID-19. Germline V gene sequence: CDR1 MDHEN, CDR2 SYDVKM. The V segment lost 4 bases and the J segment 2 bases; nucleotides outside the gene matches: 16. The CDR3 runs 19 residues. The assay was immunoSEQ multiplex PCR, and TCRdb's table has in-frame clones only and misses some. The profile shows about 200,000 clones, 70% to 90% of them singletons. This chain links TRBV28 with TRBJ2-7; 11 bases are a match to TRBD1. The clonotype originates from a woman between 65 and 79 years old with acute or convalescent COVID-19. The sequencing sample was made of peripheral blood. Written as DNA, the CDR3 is TGTGCCAGCAGTTCCCCCGGGACAGGGGGTTTTGGCGTCGCCTACGAGCAGTACTTC. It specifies CASSSPGTGGFGVAYEQYF.